The 9 T cell receptor beta chains reported below all come from one sample, sequenced in a study of T cell clusters in autoimmune cytopenias. TRB was amplified from about 260 ng of peripheral blood genomic DNA per sample. TRB rearrangements were amplified by touch-down multiplex PCR with mixed TRB-A/B primers. Each CDR3 protein gets one entry in TCRdb, which reprocessed the multiplex PCR reads and gives no DNA. The table for this sample gives 7,700 or so distinct CDR3 sequences. The sequencing input was peripheral blood. The receptor set was obtained from a human donor with an autoimmune cytopenia or autoimmune hepatitis (not recorded which).

This chain connects TRBV5-6 to TRBJ1-5; lacking DNA, the TRBD1 call made by TCRdb goes unchecked. CDR1 is SGHDT and CDR2 is YYEEEE in the germline V gene. This CDR3 has 14 residues. The CDR3 sequence: CASSTGTGYQPQHF.

This clonotype is classed as medium-sized by frequency. This sequence joins TRBV29-1 and TRBJ1-4; TCRdb selects TRBD1, and the lack of DNA leaves this call unchecked. This CDR3 has 12 amino acids. CDR1 and CDR2 from the germline V gene are SQVTM and ANQGSEA. CDR3: CSAGDRGEKLFF.

This chain joins TRBV13 and TRBJ2-3; with no DNA, the TCRdb D assignment of TRBD1 cannot be verified. The germline V gene encodes CDR1 PRHDT and CDR2 FYEKMQ (reference sequence). The CDR3 is 13 residues long. CDR3 residues: CASSLVTADTQYF. Looking up the rest from reference TRBV13 and TRBJ2-3 gives the full variable domain: AAGVIQSPRHLIKEKRETATLKCYPIPRHDTVYWYQQGPGQDPQFLISFYEKMQSDKGSIPDRFSAQQFSDYHSELNMSSLELGDSALYFCASSLVTADTQYFGPGTRLTVL.

The chain links TRBV19 to TRBJ1-2; there is no DNA to check the TCRdb D call of TRBD1. The CDR3 runs 14 residues. Germline V gives CDR1 LNHDA, CDR2 SQIVND (reference sequence). The CDR3 sequence: CASTPDREVYGYTF. Together with reference TRBV19 and TRBJ1-2, the CDR3 gives the full variable domain: DGGITQSPKYLFRKEGQNVTLSCEQNLNHDAMYWYRQDPGQGLRLIYYSQIVNDFQKGDIAEGYSVSREKKESFPLTVTSAQKNPTAFYLCASTPDREVYGYTFGSGTRLTVV.

CDR3 residues: CASSFSGRTFLAKNIQYF. The chain uses TRBV27 and TRBJ2-4; TCRdb gives TRBD2 as the D gene, but with no DNA this cannot be confirmed. CDR1 MNHEY and CDR2 SMNVEV come from the germline V gene (reference sequence). The CDR3 totals 18 residues.

This clonotype shows up as medium-sized by frequency. This CDR3 is CASSPVRGHALTDTQYF. This chain joins TRBV19 and TRBJ2-3; TCRdb gives TRBD1 as the D gene, but with no DNA this cannot be confirmed. The germline CDR1 and CDR2 sequences are LNHDA and SQIVND (reference sequence). This CDR3 contains 17 residues.

The V gene is TRBV27, the J gene TRBJ2-1; TCRdb proposes TRBD2, but this gene call is untestable without DNA. Germline V gene sequence: CDR1 MNHEY, CDR2 SMNVEV (reference sequence). The CDR3 length is 14 residues. CDR3 residues: CASESGRGSDEQFF.

V usage is TRBV14 and J usage is TRBJ2-5; the TCRdb D gene call, TRBD2, has no DNA to confirm it. There are 13 residues in the CDR3. Looked up from germline, CDR1 is SGHDN and CDR2 is FVKESK. The CDR3 sequence: CASSPEAQGTQYF.

The chain combines TRBV12-3 or TRBV12-4 with TRBJ1-6. There are 14 residues in the CDR3. The CDR3 is CASSLTAGGSPLHF.